These 12 T cell receptor beta chains share one sample of origin, sequenced in a study of T cells in Graves' hyperthyroidism and ophthalmopathy. Researchers took RNA transcripts and amplified the TCR beta CDR3 regions from them. During a first-round RT-PCR of the TCR CDR3, the HTBI primer set was used. From the multiplex PCR reads, TCRdb called clonotypes with MiXCR, one entry per CDR3 protein. The sample contains approximately 600,000 distinct CDR3 sequences, 13% to 15% of which appear only once. Sequenced input: blood. All receptors come from a woman aged 18-30 years with Graves' ophthalmopathy.

This clonotype was counted ten times or more. The chain recombines TRBV28 with TRBJ2-1; D is undetermined. Trimming left V 5 bases short and J 1 base short, with 15 bases between. The CDR3 consists of 16 residues. Germline CDR1 MDHEN, CDR2 SYDVKM. CDR3 sequence reads: CASSLKVLPSYNEQFF. The CDR3, as DNA: TGTGCCAGCAGTCTAAAAGTCCTCCCATCCTACAATGAGCAGTTCTTC. The full variable domain, completed using reference TRBV28 and TRBJ2-1, is DVKVTQSSRYLVKRTGEKVFLECVQDMDHENMFWYRQDPGLGLRLIYFSYDVKMKEKGDIPEGYSVSREKKERFSLILESASTNQTSMYLCASSLKVLPSYNEQFFGPGTRLTVL.

The chain couples TRBV28 to TRBJ2-7; D possibly corresponds to TRBD1 (6 bases). V lost 5 bases and J 2 bases, leaving 19 bases between the germline ends. The CDR3 has 16 amino acids. Germline-derived CDR1 and CDR2 are MDHEN and SYDVKM. Here the CDR3 reads CASSQPAGTPTYEQYF. The CDR3 bases are TGTGCCAGCAGTCAGCCGGCCGGGACACCAACCTACGAGCAGTACTTC.

This clonotype has a count of ten or more. The V call is TRBV20-1, the J call TRBJ2-1, with D perhaps matching TRBD2 (6 bases). The CDR3 contains 14 residues. Trimming removed 0 bases from V and 14 bases from J, with 20 bases in between. CDR1 is DFQATT, CDR2 SNEGSKA, per germline (reference sequence). CDR3 nucleotide sequence: TGCAGTGCTAGAGATCTGAGGACGGGAGAGAAGGAGTTCTTC. Amino acids: CSARDLRTGEKEFF.

This clonotype was seen ten or more times. The chain recombines TRBV6-5 with TRBJ2-3; no firm D call. This CDR3 has 14 amino acids. Trimming pared 0 bases from V and 4 bases from J, leaving 8 bases between. The germline V gene has CDR1 MNHEY and CDR2 SVGAGI. The CDR3 region is CASSYSRRSDTQYF. CDR3 DNA: TGTGCCAGCAGTTACTCGAGGCGCTCAGATACGCAGTATTTT.

This clonotype showed up many times. The gene calls are TRBV7-2 and TRBJ1-1; D is unclear. CDR3 length equals 14 residues. Trimming took off 0 bases at V and 1 base at J, with 6 bases between the two ends. Germline assignment: CDR1 SGHTA and CDR2 FQGNSA. CDR3 coding DNA: TGTGCCAGCAGCTTAGCGGCAGCGAACACTGAAGCTTTCTTT. Its translation is CASSLAAANTEAFF.

Notes on this clonotype: With a much larger clone just one base away, this may be a read error. The gene calls are TRBV3-1 and TRBJ2-5, with D perhaps assigned TRBD1 or TRBD2 (7 bases each). The CDR3 has 15 residues. The germline gives CDR1 LGHDT, CDR2 YNNKEL (reference sequence). CDR3 sequence reads: CASSQWEGAGETQCF. The CDR3 DNA reads as TGTGCCAGCAGCCAATGGGAGGGGGCCGGAGAGACCCAGTGCTTC.

V usage is TRBV12-3 or TRBV12-4 and J usage is TRBJ2-3, with 13 bases matching TRBD2. The CDR3 is 19 residues long. V lost 1 base and J lost 2; bases outside the gene matches: 9. This CDR3 is CASSLEPLGLAGVTDTQYF. The DNA for the CDR3 is TGTGCCAGCAGTTTAGAACCCCTTGGACTAGCGGGAGTCACAGATACGCAGTATTTT.

This clonotype was counted ten times or more. This CDR3 reads CASRGGTVLTGELFF. DNA for the CDR3: TGTGCCAGCAGAGGCGGGACTGTACTCACCGGGGAGCTGTTTTTT. The chain combines TRBV2 with TRBJ2-2; D possibly corresponds to TRBD2 (6 bases). Germline lookup yields CDR1 SNHLY and CDR2 FYNNEI. The CDR3 sequence is 15 residues long. Trimming pared 6 bases from V and 4 bases from J, leaving 15 bases between.

This clonotype was seen ten or more times. This sequence joins TRBV6-6 and TRBJ1-1; D gene uncertain. Per the germline V gene, CDR1 is MNHNY and CDR2 is SVGAGI (reference sequence). This CDR3 has 15 amino acids. The V gene lost 2 bases and the J gene lost 0 bases, with 10 bases spanning the gap. The CDR3 nucleotides read TGTGCCAGCAGTTACGTGGGCCGTTTGAACACTGAAGCTTTCTTT. Amino acid sequence: CASSYVGRLNTEAFF.

This clonotype came up many times. The genes are TRBV3-1 and TRBJ2-1; D remains unclear. Germline V gene data show CDR1 as LGHDT and CDR2 as YNNKEL (reference sequence). Trimming took off 3 bases at V and 4 bases at J, with 10 bases between the two ends. The CDR3 is 14 amino acids. Here the CDR3 reads CASSQDAVYNEQFF. The CDR3 nucleotides read TGTGCCAGCAGCCAGGATGCTGTATACAATGAGCAGTTCTTC.

The genes are TRBV4-1 and TRBJ2-1; TRBD1 aligns across 7 bases. The V gene's germline CDR1 is MGHRA and CDR2 YSYEKL. V lost 0 bases to trimming and J lost 3 bases; unmatched junction nucleotides: 2. The CDR3 spans 15 residues. CDR3 protein: CASSQEGQVYNEQFF. The CDR3 nucleotides read TGCGCCAGCAGCCAAGAAGGACAGGTCTACAATGAGCAGTTCTTC.

This clonotype was detected many times. V and J are TRBV4-2 and TRBJ1-1; tentative D call: TRBD1 (5 bases). This CDR3 has 16 amino acids. Trimming removed 0 bases from V and 6 bases from J, with 17 bases in between. The germline gives CDR1 LGHNA, CDR2 YNFKEQ. The CDR3 here is CASSQDRSRVIPEAFF. CDR3 nucleotides: TGTGCCAGCAGCCAAGATCGTAGCAGGGTAATACCTGAAGCTTTCTTT.